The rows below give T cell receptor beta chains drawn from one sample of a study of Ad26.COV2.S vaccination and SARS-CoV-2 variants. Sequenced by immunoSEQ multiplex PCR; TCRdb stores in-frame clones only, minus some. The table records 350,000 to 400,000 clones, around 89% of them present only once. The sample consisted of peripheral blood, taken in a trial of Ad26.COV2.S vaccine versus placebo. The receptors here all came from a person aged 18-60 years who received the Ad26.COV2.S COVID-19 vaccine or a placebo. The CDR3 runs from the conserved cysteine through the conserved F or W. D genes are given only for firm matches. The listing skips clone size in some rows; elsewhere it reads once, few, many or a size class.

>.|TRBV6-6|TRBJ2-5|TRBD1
CASSWTGGETQYF
TGTGCCAGCAGCTGGACAGGGGGAGAGACCCAGTACTTC
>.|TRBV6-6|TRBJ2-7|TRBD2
CASRGQRDGTYEQYF
TGTGCCAGCAGGGGCCAGCGGGATGGTACCTACGAGCAGTACTTC
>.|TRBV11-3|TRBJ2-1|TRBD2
CASSFEPLAGLFYNEQFF
TGTGCCAGCAGTTTTGAACCATTAGCGGGCTTATTCTACAATGAGCAGTTCTTC
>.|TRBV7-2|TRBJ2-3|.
CASSLTYTDTQYF
TGTGCCAGCAGCTTAACTTACACAGATACGCAGTATTTT
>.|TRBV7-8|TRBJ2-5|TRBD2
CASSQRQASGSRETQYF
TGTGCCAGCAGCCAACGACAAGCTAGCGGGAGTCGAGAGACCCAGTACTTC
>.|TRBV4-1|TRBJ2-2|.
CASRPPRETGELFF
TGCGCCAGCCGTCCCCCCAGAGAGACCGGGGAGCTGTTTTTT
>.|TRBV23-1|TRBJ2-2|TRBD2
CASSLWGQRLGTGTSIYTGELFF
TGCGCCAGCAGTCTATGGGGACAGAGATTAGGGACGGGGACTAGCATATACACCGGGGAGCTGTTTTTT
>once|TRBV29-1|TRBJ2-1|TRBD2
CSAGLARDNEQFF
TGCAGCGCGGGACTAGCAAGAGATAATGAGCAGTTCTTC
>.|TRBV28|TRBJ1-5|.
CASSPSGSGGPQPQHF
TGTGCCAGCAGCCCGTCAGGGTCGGGGGGGCCTCAGCCCCAGCATTTT
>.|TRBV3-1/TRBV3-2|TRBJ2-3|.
CASSQDRADFQYF
TGTGCCAGCAGCCAAGATAGGGCGGACTTCCAGTATTTT
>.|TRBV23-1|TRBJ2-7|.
CASSPIAGGSYEQYF
TGCGCCAGCAGTCCCATAGCCGGAGGGTCGTACGAGCAGTACTTC
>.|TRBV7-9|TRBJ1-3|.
CASSLQSSGNTIYF
TGTGCCAGCAGCTTACAGAGCTCTGGAAACACCATATATTTT
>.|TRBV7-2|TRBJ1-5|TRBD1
CASRGGTGLQPQHF
TGTGCCAGCAGGGGGGGGACAGGGTTACAGCCCCAGCATTTT
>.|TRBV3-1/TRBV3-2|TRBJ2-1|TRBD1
CASSWTGRSYNEQFF
TGTGCCAGCAGCTGGACAGGGAGATCCTACAATGAGCAGTTCTTC
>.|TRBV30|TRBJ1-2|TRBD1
CAWRPPGQGYYGYTF
TGTGCCTGGAGGCCACCGGGACAGGGCTACTATGGCTACACCTTC
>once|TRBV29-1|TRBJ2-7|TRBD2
CSVETSGTYEQYF
TGCAGCGTTGAAACTAGCGGGACCTACGAGCAGTACTTC
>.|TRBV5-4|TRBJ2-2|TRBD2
CASSLLAGGNTGELFF
TGTGCCAGCAGCTTATTAGCGGGAGGGAACACCGGGGAGCTGTTTTTT
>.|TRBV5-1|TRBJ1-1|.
CASSLIPGARSTEAFF
TGCGCCAGCAGCCTCATCCCCGGAGCGCGGAGCACTGAAGCTTTCTTT
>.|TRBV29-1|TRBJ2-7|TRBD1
CSVEGYDRDRGYEQYF
TGCAGCGTTGAAGGCTATGACCGGGACAGGGGCTACGAGCAGTACTTC
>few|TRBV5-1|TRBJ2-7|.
CASSLAGQTSYEQYF
TGCGCCAGCAGCTTGGCAGGGCAGACGTCCTACGAGCAGTACTTC
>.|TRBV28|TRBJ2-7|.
CARRPPLAGDSYEQYF
TGTGCCAGGCGACCTCCTCTGGCGGGCGACTCCTACGAGCAGTACTTC
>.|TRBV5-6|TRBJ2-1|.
CASSLWRSFGEQFF
TGTGCCAGCAGCTTGTGGCGCAGCTTCGGTGAGCAGTTCTTC
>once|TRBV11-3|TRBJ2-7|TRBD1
CASSLSATGAYEQYF
TGTGCCAGCAGCTTAAGTGCTACAGGGGCCTACGAGCAGTACTTC
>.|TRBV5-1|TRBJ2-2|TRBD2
CASSRSTSTAGELFF
TGCGCCAGCAGCCGTTCGACTAGCACGGCCGGGGAGCTGTTTTTT
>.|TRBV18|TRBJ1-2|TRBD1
CASSLVPGQGSESGYTF
TGTGCCAGCTCACTAGTTCCGGGACAGGGAAGCGAAAGTGGCTACACCTTC
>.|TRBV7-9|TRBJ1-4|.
CASSKPGLIYEKLFF
TGTGCCAGCAGCAAGCCGGGTCTAATCTATGAAAAACTGTTTTTT
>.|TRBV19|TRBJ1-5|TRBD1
CASGTPGQGNQPQHF
TGTGCCAGTGGAACTCCGGGACAGGGAAATCAGCCCCAGCATTTT
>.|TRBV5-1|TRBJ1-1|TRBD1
CASRPGTANTEAFF
TGCGCCAGCCGACCGGGGACAGCGAACACTGAAGCTTTCTTT
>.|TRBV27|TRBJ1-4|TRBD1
CASSPNRGVGPTNEKLFF
TGTGCCAGCAGTCCGAACAGGGGAGTGGGCCCAACTAATGAAAAACTGTTTTTT
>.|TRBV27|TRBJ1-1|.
CASSSVYTEAFF
TGTGCCAGCAGTTCTGTATACACTGAAGCTTTCTTT
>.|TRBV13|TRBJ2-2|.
CASSLGRSGFNTGELFF
TGTGCCAGCAGCTTAGGCCGAAGCGGGTTTAACACCGGGGAGCTGTTTTTT
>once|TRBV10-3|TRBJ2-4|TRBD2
CAISERAGENIQYF
TGTGCCATCAGTGAACGAGCGGGAGAAAACATTCAGTACTTC
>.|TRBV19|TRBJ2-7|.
CASSPRWGEQYF
TGTGCCAGTAGCCCACGTTGGGGGGAGCAGTACTTC
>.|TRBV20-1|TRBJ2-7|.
CSAPEARGYF
TGCAGTGCCCCCGAGGCCCGGGGGTACTTC
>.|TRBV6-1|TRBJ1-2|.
CASSEYITLSEGYTF
TGTGCCAGCAGTGAATACATTACACTTTCTGAAGGCTACACCTTC
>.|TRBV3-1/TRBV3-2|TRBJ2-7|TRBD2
CASSQIAGGAYEQYF
TGTGCCAGCAGCCAAATAGCGGGAGGGGCCTACGAGCAGTACTTC
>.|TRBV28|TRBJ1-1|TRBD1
CASSTGTENEAFF
TGTGCCAGCAGTACGGGGACAGAAAACGAAGCTTTCTTT
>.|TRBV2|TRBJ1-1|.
CASMRSNPNTEAFF
TGTGCCAGCATGCGCTCCAACCCGAACACTGAAGCTTTCTTT
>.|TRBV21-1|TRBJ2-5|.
CASSGDRGEYF
TGTGCCAGCAGCGGGGACAGGGGGGAGTACTTC
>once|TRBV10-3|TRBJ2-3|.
CAISESLARAQGDTQYF
TGTGCCATCAGTGAGTCCCTTGCCCGGGCCCAAGGAGATACGCAGTATTTT
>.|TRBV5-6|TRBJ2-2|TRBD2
CASSGLAGVSGELFF
TGTGCCAGCAGCGGACTAGCGGGAGTATCCGGGGAGCTGTTTTTT
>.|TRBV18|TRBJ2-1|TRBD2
CASSLTRLAGGRNEQFF
TGTGCCAGCTCACTCACCCGACTAGCGGGAGGGCGGAATGAGCAGTTCTTC
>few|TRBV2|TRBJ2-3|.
CASNMRGDTQYF
TGTGCCAGCAATATGAGGGGTGATACGCAGTATTTT
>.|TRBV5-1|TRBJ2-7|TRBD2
CASSLESGGSYEQYF
TGCGCCAGCAGCTTGGAATCGGGAGGCTCTTACGAGCAGTACTTC
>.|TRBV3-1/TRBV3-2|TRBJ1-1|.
CASSQEGAFEAFF
TGTGCCAGCAGCCAAGAGGGGGCATTTGAAGCTTTCTTT
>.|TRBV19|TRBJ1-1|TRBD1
CASSFSDRVNTEAFF
TGTGCCAGTAGTTTTTCGGACAGGGTCAACACTGAAGCTTTCTTT
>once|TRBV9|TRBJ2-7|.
CASSVAQGTYYEQYF
TGTGCCAGCAGCGTAGCCCAGGGGACTTACTACGAGCAGTACTTC
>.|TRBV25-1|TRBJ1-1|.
CASSDRGNTEAFF
TGTGCCAGCAGTGACAGGGGGAACACTGAAGCTTTCTTT
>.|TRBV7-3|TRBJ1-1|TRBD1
CASSWDRGSQAFF
TGTGCCAGCAGCTGGGACAGGGGATCCCAGGCTTTCTTT
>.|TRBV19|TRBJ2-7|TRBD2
CASSIGLAGGPLYEQYF
TGTGCCAGTAGTATAGGACTAGCGGGAGGGCCTTTATACGAGCAGTACTTC